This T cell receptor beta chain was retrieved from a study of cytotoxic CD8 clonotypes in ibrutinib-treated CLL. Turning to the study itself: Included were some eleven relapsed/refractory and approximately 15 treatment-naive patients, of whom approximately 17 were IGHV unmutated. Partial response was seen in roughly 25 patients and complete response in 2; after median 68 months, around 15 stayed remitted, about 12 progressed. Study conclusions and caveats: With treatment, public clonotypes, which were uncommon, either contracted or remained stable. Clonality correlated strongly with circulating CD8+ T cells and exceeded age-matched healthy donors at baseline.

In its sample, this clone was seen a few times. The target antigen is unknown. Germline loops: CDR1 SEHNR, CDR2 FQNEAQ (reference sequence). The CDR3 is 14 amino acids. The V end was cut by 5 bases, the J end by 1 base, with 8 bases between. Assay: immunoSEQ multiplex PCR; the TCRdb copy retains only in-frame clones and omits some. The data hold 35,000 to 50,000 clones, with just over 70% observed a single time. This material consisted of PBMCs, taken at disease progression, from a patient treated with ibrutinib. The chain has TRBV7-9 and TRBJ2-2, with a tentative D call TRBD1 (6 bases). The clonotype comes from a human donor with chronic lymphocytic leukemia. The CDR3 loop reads CASSRRGNTGELFF. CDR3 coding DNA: TGTGCCAGCAGCCGCAGGGGGAACACCGGGGAGCTGTTTTTT.